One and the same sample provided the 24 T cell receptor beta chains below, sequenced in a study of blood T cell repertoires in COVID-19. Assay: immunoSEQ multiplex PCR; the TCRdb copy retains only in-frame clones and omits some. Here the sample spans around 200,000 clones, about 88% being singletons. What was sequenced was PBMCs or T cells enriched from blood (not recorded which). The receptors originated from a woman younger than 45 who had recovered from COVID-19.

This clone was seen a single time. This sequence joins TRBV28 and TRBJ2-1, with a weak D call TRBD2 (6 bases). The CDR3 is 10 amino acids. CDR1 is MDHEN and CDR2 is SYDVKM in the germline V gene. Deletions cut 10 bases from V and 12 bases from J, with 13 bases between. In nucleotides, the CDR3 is TGTGCCACCTCTCGGAGGGGGCAGTTCTTC. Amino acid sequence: CATSRRGQFF.

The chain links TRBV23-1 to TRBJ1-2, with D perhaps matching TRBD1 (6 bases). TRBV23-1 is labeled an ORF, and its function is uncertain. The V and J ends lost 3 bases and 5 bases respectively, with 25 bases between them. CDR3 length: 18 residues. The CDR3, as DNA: TGCGCCAGCAGTCATCCCGTCCAAGGAGTAGGGGGTTGTTATGGCTACACCTTC. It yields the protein CASSHPVQGVGGCYGYTF.

Here the CDR3 reads CASSWGDNYGYTF. In DNA form, the CDR3 reads TGTGCCAGTAGCTGGGGGGACAACTATGGCTACACCTTC. The rearrangement joins TRBV14 to TRBJ1-2; TRBD1 is a possible D gene (5 bases). The CDR3 has 13 residues. V was trimmed by 9 bases and J by 2 bases, leaving 13 bases between them. CDR1 is SGHDN, CDR2 FVKESK, per germline. Full variable domain (remainder filled in from reference TRBV14 and TRBJ1-2): EAGVTQFPSHSVIEKGQTVTLRCDPISGHDNLYWYRRVMGKEIKFLLHFVKESKQDESGMPNNRFLAERTGGTYSTLKVQPAELEDSGVYFCASSWGDNYGYTFGSGTRLTVV.

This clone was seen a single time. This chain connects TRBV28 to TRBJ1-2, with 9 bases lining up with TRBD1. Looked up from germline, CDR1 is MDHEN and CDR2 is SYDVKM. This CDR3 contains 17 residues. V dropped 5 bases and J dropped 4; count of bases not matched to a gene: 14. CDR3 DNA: TGTGCCAGCAGTCGTCTCCCGGGACAGGGACGGAGCTATGGCTACACCTTC. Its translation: CASSRLPGQGRSYGYTF.

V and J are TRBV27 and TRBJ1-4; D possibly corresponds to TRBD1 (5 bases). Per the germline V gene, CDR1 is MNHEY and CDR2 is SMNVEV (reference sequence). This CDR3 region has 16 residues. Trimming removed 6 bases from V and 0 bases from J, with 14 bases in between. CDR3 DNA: TGTGCCAGCAGACCATTTTCGGGGGCAACTAATGAAAAACTGTTTTTT. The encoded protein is CASRPFSGATNEKLFF.

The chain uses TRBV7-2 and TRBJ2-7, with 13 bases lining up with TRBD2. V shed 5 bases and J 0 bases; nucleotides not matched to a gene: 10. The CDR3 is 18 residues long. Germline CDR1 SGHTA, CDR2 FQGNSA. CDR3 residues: CASSRRTSGGASSYEQYF. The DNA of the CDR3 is TGTGCCAGCAGCCGTCGGACTAGCGGGGGCGCCAGCTCCTACGAGCAGTACTTC.

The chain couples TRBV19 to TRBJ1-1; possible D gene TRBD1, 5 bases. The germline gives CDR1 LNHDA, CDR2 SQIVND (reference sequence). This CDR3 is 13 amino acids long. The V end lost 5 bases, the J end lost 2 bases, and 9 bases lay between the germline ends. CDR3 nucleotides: TGTGCCAGTAGTTATCAGGGAAACACTGAAGCTTTCTTT. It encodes CASSYQGNTEAFF.

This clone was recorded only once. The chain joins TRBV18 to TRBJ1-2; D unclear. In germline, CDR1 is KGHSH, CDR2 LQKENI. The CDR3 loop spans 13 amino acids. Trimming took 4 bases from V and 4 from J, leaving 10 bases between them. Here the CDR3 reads CASSQSTGYGYTF. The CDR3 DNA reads TGTGCCAGCTCACAGTCTACGGGCTATGGCTACACCTTC.

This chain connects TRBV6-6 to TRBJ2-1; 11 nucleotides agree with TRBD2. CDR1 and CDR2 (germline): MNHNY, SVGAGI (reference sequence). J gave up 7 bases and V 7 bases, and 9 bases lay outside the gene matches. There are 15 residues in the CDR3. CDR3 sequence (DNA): TGTGCCAGCACTTTGCTAGCGGGGGGTTCTAATGAGCAGTTCTTC. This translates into CASTLLAGGSNEQFF.

CDR3 in DNA: TGTGCCAGCAGCTTGGACGGGATTAGCACAGATACGCAGTATTTT. Translation: CASSLDGISTDTQYF. The J gene is TRBJ2-3, the V gene TRBV5-4, with D maybe TRBD2 (5 bases). The CDR3 loop spans 15 amino acids. Germline CDR1 SGHNT, CDR2 YYREEE (reference sequence). Between the trimmed V and J ends, which lost 0 bases and 0 bases, there was a span of 8 bases.

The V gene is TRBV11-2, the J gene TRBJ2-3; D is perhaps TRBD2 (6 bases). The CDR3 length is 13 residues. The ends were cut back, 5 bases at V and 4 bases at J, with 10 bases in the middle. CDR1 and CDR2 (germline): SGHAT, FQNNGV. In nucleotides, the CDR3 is TGTGCCAGCAGCCACGGGGGAGCAGATACGCAGTATTTT. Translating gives CASSHGGADTQYF.

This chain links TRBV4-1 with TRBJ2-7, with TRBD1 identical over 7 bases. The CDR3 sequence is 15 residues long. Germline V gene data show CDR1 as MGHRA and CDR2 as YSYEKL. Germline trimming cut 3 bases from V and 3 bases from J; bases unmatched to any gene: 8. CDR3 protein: CASSHDRDSFYEQYF. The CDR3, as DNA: TGCGCCAGCAGCCACGACCGGGACAGCTTCTACGAGCAGTACTTC.

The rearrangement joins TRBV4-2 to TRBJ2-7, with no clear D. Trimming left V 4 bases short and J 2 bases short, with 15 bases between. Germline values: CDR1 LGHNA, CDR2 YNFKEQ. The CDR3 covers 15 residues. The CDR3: CASSLTAGTAYEQYF. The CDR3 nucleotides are TGTGCCAGCAGCCTAACTGCAGGTACAGCCTACGAGCAGTACTTC.

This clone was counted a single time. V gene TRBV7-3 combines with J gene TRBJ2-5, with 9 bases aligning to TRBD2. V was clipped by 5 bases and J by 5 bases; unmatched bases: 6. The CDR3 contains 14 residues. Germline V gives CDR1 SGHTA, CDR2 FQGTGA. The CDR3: CASSASGTWETQYF. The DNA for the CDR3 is TGTGCCAGCAGCGCTAGCGGGACTTGGGAGACCCAGTACTTC.

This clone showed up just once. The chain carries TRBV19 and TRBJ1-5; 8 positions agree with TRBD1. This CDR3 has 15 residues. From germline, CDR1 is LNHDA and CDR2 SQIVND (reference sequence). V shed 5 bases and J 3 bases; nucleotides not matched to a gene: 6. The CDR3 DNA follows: TGTGCCAGTAGTCCGGACAGGGAATTCAATCAGCCCCAGCATTTT. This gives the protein CASSPDREFNQPQHF.

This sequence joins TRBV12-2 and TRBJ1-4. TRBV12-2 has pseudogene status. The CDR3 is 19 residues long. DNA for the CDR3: TGTGCAAGTCGCTTAGTATTTATGGAGGCCGGGGCAACTAATGAAAAACTGTTTTTT. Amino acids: CASRLVFMEAGATNEKLFF.

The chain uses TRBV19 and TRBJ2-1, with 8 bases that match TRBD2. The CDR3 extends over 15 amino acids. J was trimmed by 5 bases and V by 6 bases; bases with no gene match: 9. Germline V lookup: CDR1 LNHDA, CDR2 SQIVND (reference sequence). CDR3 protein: CASSRRGGRNNEQFF. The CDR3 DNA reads TGTGCCAGTAGCCGTCGGGGGGGCCGAAACAATGAGCAGTTCTTC.

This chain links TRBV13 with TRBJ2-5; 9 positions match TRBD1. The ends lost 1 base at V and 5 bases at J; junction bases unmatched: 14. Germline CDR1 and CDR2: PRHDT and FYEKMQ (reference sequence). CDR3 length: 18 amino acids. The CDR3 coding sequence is TGTGCCAGCAGCTTAGCCGCAGGGACAGGGAAGATTCACGAGACCCAGTACTTC. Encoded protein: CASSLAAGTGKIHETQYF.

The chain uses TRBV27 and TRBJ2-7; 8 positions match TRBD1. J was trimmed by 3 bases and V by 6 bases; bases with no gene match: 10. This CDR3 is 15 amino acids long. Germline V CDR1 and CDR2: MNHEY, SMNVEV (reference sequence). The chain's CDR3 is CASRLGVGTGYEQYF. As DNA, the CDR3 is TGTGCCAGCAGACTAGGGGTCGGGACAGGCTACGAGCAGTACTTC.

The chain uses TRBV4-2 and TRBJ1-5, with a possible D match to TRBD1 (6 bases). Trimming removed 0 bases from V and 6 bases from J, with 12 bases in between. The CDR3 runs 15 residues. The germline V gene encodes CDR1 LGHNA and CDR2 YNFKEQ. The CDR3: CASSQEQGESQPQHF. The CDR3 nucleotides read TGTGCCAGCAGCCAAGAACAGGGAGAGAGTCAGCCCCAGCATTTT.

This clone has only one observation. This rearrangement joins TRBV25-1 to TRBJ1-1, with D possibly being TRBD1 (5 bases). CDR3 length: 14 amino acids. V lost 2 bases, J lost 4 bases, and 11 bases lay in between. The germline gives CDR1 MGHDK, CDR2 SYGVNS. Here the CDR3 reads CASSEAGGPTEAFF. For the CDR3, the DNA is TGTGCCAGCAGTGAAGCGGGGGGTCCCACTGAAGCTTTCTTT.

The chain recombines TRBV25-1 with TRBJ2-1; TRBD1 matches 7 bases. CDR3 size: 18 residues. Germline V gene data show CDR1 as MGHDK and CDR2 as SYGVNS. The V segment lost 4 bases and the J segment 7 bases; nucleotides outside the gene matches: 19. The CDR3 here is CASSAHAGTASLGNEQFF. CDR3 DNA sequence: TGTGCCAGCAGTGCCCACGCCGGGACAGCCTCCCTCGGGAATGAGCAGTTCTTC.

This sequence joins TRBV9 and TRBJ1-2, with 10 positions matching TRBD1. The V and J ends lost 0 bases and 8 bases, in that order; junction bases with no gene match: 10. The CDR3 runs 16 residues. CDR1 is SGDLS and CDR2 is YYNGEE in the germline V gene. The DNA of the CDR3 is TGTGCCAGCAGCGTAGTGGACCGGGACAGGGGAGGAGGCTACACCTTC. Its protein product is CASSVVDRDRGGGYTF.

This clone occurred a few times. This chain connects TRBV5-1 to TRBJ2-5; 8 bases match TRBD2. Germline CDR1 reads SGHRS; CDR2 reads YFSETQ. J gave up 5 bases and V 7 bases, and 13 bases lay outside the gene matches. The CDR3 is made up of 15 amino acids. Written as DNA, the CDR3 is TGCGCCAGCCGAGGAGGCGGGGGGAGTCTGGAGACCCAGTACTTC. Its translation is CASRGGGGSLETQYF.